A selection of T cell receptor beta chains follows, all from one sample in a study of blood T cell repertoires in COVID-19. Sequenced by immunoSEQ multiplex PCR; TCRdb stores in-frame clones only, minus some. Of about 270,000 clones listed, about 87% were seen once; the top ten hold approximately 4%. The material sequenced was PBMCs or T cells enriched from blood (not recorded which). Receptor source: a woman aged 25 to 45 with acute COVID-19. Each CDR3 is given with its conserved first and last residue. The D gene is left open where the match is weak. Clone size is stated in some rows and not others, as once, few, many or a class when expanded.

cdr3_length d_call j_call clone_size v_call cdr3_aa cdr3_nt
16 NA TRBJ2-7 NA TRBV28 CASSLPRGHYASEQYF TGTGCCAGCAGTTTACCCCGGGGACACTATGCCTCCGAGCAGTACTTC
16 TRBD2 TRBJ2-1 NA TRBV11-2 CASRALAGGSYNEQFF TGTGCCAGCAGAGCACTAGCGGGAGGTTCCTACAATGAGCAGTTCTTC
16 TRBD1 TRBJ2-3 once TRBV19 CASSSLTGQGTDTQYF TGTGCCAGTAGTAGCCTAACGGGACAGGGTACAGATACGCAGTATTTT
13 NA TRBJ1-2 NA TRBV5-5 CASSLRGYDGYTF TGTGCCAGCAGCTTGCGAGGGTACGATGGCTACACCTTC
15 TRBD2 TRBJ2-7 NA TRBV6-5 CASRRLAGELYEQYF TGTGCCAGCAGACGACTAGCGGGAGAACTCTACGAGCAGTACTTC
15 NA TRBJ1-4 NA TRBV28 CASSFHGQNNEKLFF TGTGCCAGCAGTTTCCACGGACAGAATAATGAAAAACTGTTTTTT
18 TRBD2 TRBJ2-5 NA TRBV7-3 CASSLKGVTSEKGETQYF TGTGCCAGCAGCTTAAAGGGGGTGACTAGCGAAAAGGGAGAGACCCAGTACTTC
20 TRBD2 TRBJ2-5 NA TRBV28 CASSFPIPSRLAGSLETQYF TGTGCCAGCAGTTTCCCAATTCCCTCCAGGCTAGCGGGATCATTAGAGACCCAGTACTTC
12 NA TRBJ1-6 NA TRBV5-4 CASSSDNSPLHF TGTGCCAGCAGCTCGGATAATTCACCCCTCCACTTT
17 TRBD2 TRBJ2-5 NA TRBV5-1 CASSSRGLAVGSETQYF TGCGCCAGCAGTTCACGGGGACTAGCGGTGGGATCAGAGACCCAGTACTTC
20 TRBD2 TRBJ2-2 NA TRBV6-2/TRBV6-3 CASSYSQFRLAGGGTGELFF TGTGCCAGCAGTTACTCCCAGTTCCGACTAGCGGGAGGCGGCACCGGGGAGCTGTTTTTT
18 NA TRBJ2-3 NA TRBV9 CASSPRRSRDTLTDTQYF TGTGCCAGCAGCCCAAGGAGGAGTAGGGACACCCTCACAGATACGCAGTATTTT
12 NA TRBJ2-2 NA TRBV28 CASSLRSWELFF TGTGCCAGCAGTTTAAGGAGCTGGGAGCTGTTTTTT
14 NA TRBJ2-7 NA TRBV21-1 CASSSCGSPYEQYF TGTGCCAGCAGCAGTTGCGGGAGTCCCTACGAGCAGTACTTC
15 TRBD2 TRBJ2-5 few TRBV28 CASSSGTSYQETQYF TGTGCCAGCAGTTCCGGGACTAGTTACCAAGAGACCCAGTACTTC